The 25 T cell receptor beta chains given below trace back to one sample, sequenced in a study of blood T cell repertoires in COVID-19. The method was immunoSEQ multiplex PCR; TCRdb's version includes in-frame clones alone and lacks a portion of them. Of 87,000 or so clones in the sample, about 85% are singletons; the top ten hold around 2.9%. The sequencing sample was made of peripheral blood. These receptors were taken from a woman at least 80 years old with COVID-19, enrolled during active disease.

The gene calls are TRBV14 and TRBJ2-2; 7 bases fit TRBD1. From germline, CDR1 is SGHDN and CDR2 FVKESK. The V segment lost 10 bases and the J segment 3 bases; nucleotides outside the gene matches: 8. The CDR3 covers 14 residues. The CDR3 region is CATSQGTYTGELFF. CDR3 DNA: TGTGCCACCTCACAGGGGACCTACACCGGGGAGCTGTTTTTT.

This clone was seen more than once but under ten times. The chain links TRBV11-1 to TRBJ2-7, with 13 bases fitting TRBD2. The V gene's germline CDR1 is SGHAT and CDR2 FQDESV (reference sequence). The CDR3 runs to 16 residues. With 5 bases clipped from V and 3 bases from J, the junction kept 7 bases outside the gene matches. The CDR3 loop reads CASSPWGTSGVYEQYF. CDR3 bases: TGTGCCAGCAGCCCCTGGGGGACTAGCGGGGTCTACGAGCAGTACTTC.

J is TRBJ1-4 and V is TRBV5-1, with 7 positions matching TRBD1. The CDR3 runs 14 residues. The trim removed 0 bases at V and 8 bases at J, leaving 4 bases unmatched. CDR1 and CDR2 from the germline V gene are SGHRS and YFSETQ. CDR3: CASSLAQGDEKLFF. The CDR3 DNA follows: TGCGCCAGCAGCTTGGCTCAGGGGGACGAAAAACTGTTTTTT. Using reference TRBV5-1 and TRBJ1-4 for the parts outside the CDR3, the full variable domain is KAGVTQTPRYLIKTRGQQVTLSCSPISGHRSVSWYQQTPGQGLQFLFEYFSETQRNKGNFPGRFSGRQFSNSRSEMNVSTLELGDSALYLCASSLAQGDEKLFFGSGTQLSVL.

V usage is TRBV19 and J usage is TRBJ1-5; D uncertain. V was clipped by 4 bases and J by 5 bases, with 9 bases between them. CDR3 length equals 13 residues. Germline CDR1 LNHDA, CDR2 SQIVND (reference sequence). In nucleotides, the CDR3 is TGTGCCAGTAGTAAGGGAGGTTATCAGCCCCAGCATTTT. Its protein product is CASSKGGYQPQHF.

The sample holds one count of this clone. J is TRBJ2-3 and V is TRBV27; possibly TRBD1 for D (5 bases). The V gene lost 3 bases and the J gene lost 2 bases, with 9 bases spanning the gap. Germline loops: CDR1 MNHEY, CDR2 SMNVEV (reference sequence). The length of the CDR3 is 14 residues. The chain's CDR3 is CASSLPGNTDTQYF. The CDR3 nucleotides read TGTGCCAGCAGTTTGCCAGGGAACACAGATACGCAGTATTTT.

The CDR3: CASRVPGTSGRRHEQYF. DNA for the CDR3: TGTGCCAGCAGGGTCCCCGGGACTAGCGGGAGAAGGCACGAGCAGTACTTC. V is TRBV2 and J is TRBJ2-7; TRBD2 matches at 14 bases. The CDR3 extends over 17 amino acids. The V gene end was trimmed by 6 bases and the J gene end by 5 bases; junction bases not matched to a gene: 12. Germline values: CDR1 SNHLY, CDR2 FYNNEI.

This clone has just one count. The V call is TRBV3-1 (or the pseudogene TRBV3-2), the J call TRBJ1-1, with D perhaps TRBD1 (5 bases). V dropped 4 bases and J dropped 0 bases, with 12 bases sitting between them. CDR1 is LGHDT and CDR2 is YNNKEL in the germline V gene (reference sequence). CDR3 length: 15 amino acids. CDR3 bases: TGTGCCAGCAGCCGTAGGAGGGGATTGAACACTGAAGCTTTCTTT. It codes for CASSRRRGLNTEAFF.

The table lists this clone with a count of one. The chain carries TRBV29-1 and TRBJ1-2; D is possibly TRBD1 (5 bases). V was clipped by 2 bases and J by 4 bases, with 17 bases between them. Germline CDR1 reads SQVTM; CDR2 reads ANQGSEA. CDR3 size: 15 residues. The CDR3 here is CSVEKTGGDGYGYTF. The CDR3 bases are TGCAGCGTTGAAAAGACGGGGGGTGATGGCTATGGCTACACCTTC.

The chain combines TRBV21-1 with TRBJ2-1; the table's TRBD1 call for D was not verified on the DNA. TRBV21-1 is listed as a pseudogene. The CDR3 contains 16 residues. DNA of the CDR3: TGTGCCAGCAGCAAAGGTAGTAGGGACAGGGAAAATGAGCAGTTCTTC. Translating gives CASSKGSRDRENEQFF.

The genes are TRBV7-2 and TRBJ2-7, with 8 bases fitting TRBD1. V gave up 3 bases and J gave up 5 bases; unmatched junction bases: 6. The CDR3 has 14 amino acids. Looked up from germline, CDR1 is SGHTA and CDR2 is FQGNSA. The CDR3 is CASSFRGRNDEQYF. Here the CDR3 DNA reads TGTGCCAGCAGCTTCAGGGGGCGGAATGACGAGCAGTACTTC.

The rearrangement joins TRBV3-1 (or the pseudogene TRBV3-2) to TRBJ2-7; the match to TRBD2 covers 8 bases. In germline, CDR1 is LGHDT, CDR2 YNNKEL (reference sequence). This CDR3 comprises 16 residues. The J segment lost 1 base and the V segment lost 3 bases, leaving 8 bases of the junction unmatched. CDR3 sequence: CASSQLHRGGSYEQYF. CDR3 DNA sequence: TGTGCCAGCAGCCAGCTACACCGGGGGGGTTCCTACGAGCAGTACTTC.

This clone was counted a single time. The rearrangement uses TRBV7-9 and TRBJ2-7; TRBD1 is a possible D gene (6 bases). Germline loops: CDR1 SEHNR, CDR2 FQNEAQ (reference sequence). V lost 5 bases, J lost 5 bases, and 22 bases lay in between. There are 16 residues in the CDR3. CDR3 loop: CASSTRLGASLNEQYF. CDR3 nucleotides: TGTGCCAGCAGCACCCGATTGGGGGCTAGTTTAAACGAGCAGTACTTC.

V usage is TRBV5-1 and J usage is TRBJ2-3; 10 positions agree with TRBD2. Germline assignment: CDR1 SGHRS and CDR2 YFSETQ. V shed 7 bases and J 0 bases; nucleotides not matched to a gene: 5. The CDR3 runs 15 residues. The CDR3 nucleotides are TGCGCCAGCGGAACAGCGGGAGGGAGCACAGATACGCAGTATTTT. Encoded protein: CASGTAGGSTDTQYF.

V gene TRBV6-5 combines with J gene TRBJ1-1, with 7 bases fitting TRBD1. The junction had 6 bases not matched to a gene; V was cut back by 11 bases and J by 6 bases. The CDR3 is made up of 11 amino acids. Germline CDR1 reads MNHEY; CDR2 reads SVGAGI. The CDR3 region has the DNA TGTGCCGTGAGAGGACAGGCTGAAGCTTTCTTT. Amino acids: CAVRGQAEAFF.

The chain uses TRBV10-2 and TRBJ1-2; D remains unclear. The CDR3 covers 14 residues. Trimming took off 6 bases at V and 0 bases at J, with 11 bases between the two ends. In germline, CDR1 is WSHSY, CDR2 SAAADI. In nucleotides, the CDR3 is TGCGCCAGCAGCCTAGGCAGTCCTAACTATGGCTACACCTTC. Translating gives CASSLGSPNYGYTF.

This clone was observed a few times. The chain uses TRBV11-2 and TRBJ1-5; possibly TRBD1 for D (5 bases). The CDR3 consists of 14 residues. Per germline, CDR1 SGHAT and CDR2 FQNNGV. Trimming stripped 5 bases from V and 3 bases from J, with 11 bases between. The CDR3 region has the DNA TGTGCCAGCAGCCCCTGGGGGGACAATCAGCCCCAGCATTTT. Translated, it gives CASSPWGDNQPQHF.

This clone has more than one count but fewer than ten. The chain joins TRBV19 to TRBJ2-2; perhaps TRBD1 as D (5 bases). The CDR3 is 12 amino acids. Trimming cost V 10 bases and J 4 bases, with 10 bases left between them. The germline V gene encodes CDR1 LNHDA and CDR2 SQIVND (reference sequence). The CDR3 sequence: CATQGPTGELFF. DNA of the CDR3: TGTGCCACCCAGGGCCCCACCGGGGAGCTGTTTTTT.

The chain links TRBV7-9 to TRBJ2-2; 7 bases align to TRBD1. J gave up 0 bases and V 3 bases, and 7 bases lay outside the gene matches. The CDR3 extends over 17 amino acids. Per germline, CDR1 SEHNR and CDR2 FQNEAQ (reference sequence). CDR3: CASSFSTGTANTGELFF. The CDR3 bases are TGTGCCAGCAGCTTCTCAACGGGGACAGCGAACACCGGGGAGCTGTTTTTT.

This clone was observed a handful of times. This rearrangement joins TRBV4-1 to TRBJ1-1, with TRBD1 matching over 9 bases. This CDR3 contains 15 residues. With 1 base clipped from V and 4 bases from J, the junction kept 4 bases outside the gene matches. The germline V gene has CDR1 MGHRA and CDR2 YSYEKL. The DNA for the CDR3 is TGCGCCAGCAGCCAAGGGACAGGGGTGGTCACTGAAGCTTTCTTT. Translated, it gives CASSQGTGVVTEAFF.

This chain connects TRBV19 to TRBJ1-2; weak D call: TRBD1 (5 bases). Germline assignment: CDR1 LNHDA and CDR2 SQIVND (reference sequence). The CDR3 length is 13 residues. V shed 11 bases and J shed 0 bases, with 13 bases lying between them. CDR3 DNA: TGTGCCTGTCGCGGGGGAGCTAACTATGGCTACACCTTC. Translated: CACRGGANYGYTF.

V and J are TRBV10-1 and TRBJ2-5; 14 bases match TRBD2. The CDR3 contains 15 residues. From germline, CDR1 is WNHNN and CDR2 SYGVQD (reference sequence). Trimming took 6 bases from V and 4 from J; bases not matched to a gene: 4. CDR3 DNA: TGCGCCAGCAGGGGGACTAGCGGGAGCGGAGAGACCCAGTACTTC. Protein: CASRGTSGSGETQYF.

The rearrangement uses TRBV7-6 and TRBJ1-1, with 9 bases matching TRBD1. With 1 base clipped from V and 10 bases from J, the junction kept 16 bases outside the gene matches. The CDR3 is 17 amino acids. Germline V gene sequence: CDR1 SGHVS, CDR2 FNYEAQ. DNA for the CDR3: TGTGCCAGCAGCTTAGGGTGGGGACAGGGCCCTAGAACCGGAGCTTTCTTT. Translation gives CASSLGWGQGPRTGAFF.

The CDR3 protein is CASRSGLAGDQETQYF. CDR3 DNA sequence: TGTGCCAGCAGATCTGGACTAGCGGGAGACCAAGAGACCCAGTACTTC. This sequence joins TRBV7-8 and TRBJ2-5; 13 nucleotides match TRBD2. This CDR3 has 16 residues. The germline V gene has CDR1 SGHVS and CDR2 FQNEAQ. Germline trimming cut 6 bases from V and 0 bases from J; bases unmatched to any gene: 4.

V and J are TRBV28 and TRBJ1-3; D is uncertain. The CDR3 totals 11 residues. Trimming removed 7 bases at V and 3 bases at J, with 4 bases between. Germline CDR1 and CDR2: MDHEN and SYDVKM. CDR3: CASNNGNTIYF. CDR3 sequence (DNA): TGTGCCAGCAATAATGGAAACACCATATATTTT.

The chain uses TRBV5-3 and TRBJ2-1; perhaps TRBD1 as D (5 bases). TRBV5-3 is an ORF, and what it does is uncertain. There are 16 residues in the CDR3. Trimming took 5 bases from V and 4 from J, leaving 19 bases between them. For the CDR3, the DNA is TGTGCCAGAAGTCGATTACAGGTGACTCTTTACAATGAGCAGTTCTTC. Translating it yields CARSRLQVTLYNEQFF.